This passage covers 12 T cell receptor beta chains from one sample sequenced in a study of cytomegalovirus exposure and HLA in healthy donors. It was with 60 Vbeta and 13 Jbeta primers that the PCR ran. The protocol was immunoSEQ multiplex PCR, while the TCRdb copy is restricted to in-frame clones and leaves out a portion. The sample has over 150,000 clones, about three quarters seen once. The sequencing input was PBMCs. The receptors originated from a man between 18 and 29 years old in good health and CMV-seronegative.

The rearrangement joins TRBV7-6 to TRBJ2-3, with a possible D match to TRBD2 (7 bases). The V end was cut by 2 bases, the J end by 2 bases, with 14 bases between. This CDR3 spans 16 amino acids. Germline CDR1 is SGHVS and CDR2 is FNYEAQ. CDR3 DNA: TGTGCCAGCAGCTTACTCCAGGGGAGGGCCACAGATACGCAGTATTTT. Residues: CASSLLQGRATDTQYF.

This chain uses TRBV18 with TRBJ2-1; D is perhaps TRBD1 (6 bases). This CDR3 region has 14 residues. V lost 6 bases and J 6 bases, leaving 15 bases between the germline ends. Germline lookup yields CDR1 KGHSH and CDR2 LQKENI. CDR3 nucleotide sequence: TGTGCCAGCTCGCCCCGACAGGATCGCAATGAGCAGTTCTTC. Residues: CASSPRQDRNEQFF. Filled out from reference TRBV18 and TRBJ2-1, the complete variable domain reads NAGVMQNPRHLVRRRGQEARLRCSPMKGHSHVYWYRQLPEEGLKFMVYLQKENIIDESGMPKERFSAEFPKEGPSILRIQQVVRGDSAAYFCASSPRQDRNEQFFGPGTRLTVL.

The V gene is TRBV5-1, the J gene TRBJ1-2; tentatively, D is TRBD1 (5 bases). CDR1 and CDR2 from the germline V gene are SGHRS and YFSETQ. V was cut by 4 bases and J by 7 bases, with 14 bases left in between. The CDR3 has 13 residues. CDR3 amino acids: CASSPDQTGGYTF. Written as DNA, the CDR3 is TGCGCCAGCAGCCCGGACCAAACAGGTGGCTACACCTTC.

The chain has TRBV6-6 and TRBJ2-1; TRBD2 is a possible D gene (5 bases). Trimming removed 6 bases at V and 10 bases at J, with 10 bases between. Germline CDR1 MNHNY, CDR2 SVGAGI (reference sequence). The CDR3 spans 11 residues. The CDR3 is CASSPQREQFF. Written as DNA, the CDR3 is TGTGCCAGCAGCCCTCAGCGGGAGCAGTTCTTC.

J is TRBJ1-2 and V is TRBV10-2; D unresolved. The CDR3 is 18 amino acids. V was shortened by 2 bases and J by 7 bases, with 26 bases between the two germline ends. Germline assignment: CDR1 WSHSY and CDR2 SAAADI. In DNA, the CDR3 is TGCGCCAGCAGTGAGACCTCTTTCGTTGGAGACCCTTTTGGTGGCTACACCTTC. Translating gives CASSETSFVGDPFGGYTF.

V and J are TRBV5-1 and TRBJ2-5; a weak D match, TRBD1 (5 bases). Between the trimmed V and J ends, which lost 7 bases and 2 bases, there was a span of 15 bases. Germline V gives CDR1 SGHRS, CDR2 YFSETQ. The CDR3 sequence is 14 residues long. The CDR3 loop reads CASSPAGQQETQYF. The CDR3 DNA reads TGCGCCAGCTCCCCCGCTGGACAACAAGAGACCCAGTACTTC.

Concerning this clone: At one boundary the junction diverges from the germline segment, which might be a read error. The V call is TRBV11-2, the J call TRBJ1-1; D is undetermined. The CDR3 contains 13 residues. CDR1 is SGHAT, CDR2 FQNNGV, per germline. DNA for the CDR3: TGTGCCAGCAGCCTAGACCGGAACACTGAAGCTTTCTTT. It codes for CASSLDRNTEAFF.

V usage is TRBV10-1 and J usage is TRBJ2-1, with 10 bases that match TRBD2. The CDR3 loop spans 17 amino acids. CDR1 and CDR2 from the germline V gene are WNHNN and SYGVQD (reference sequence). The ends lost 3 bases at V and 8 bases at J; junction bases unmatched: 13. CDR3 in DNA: TGCGCCAGCAGTGACCCCCTAGGGCTAGCGGGAGTGGATGAGCAGTTCTTC. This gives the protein CASSDPLGLAGVDEQFF.

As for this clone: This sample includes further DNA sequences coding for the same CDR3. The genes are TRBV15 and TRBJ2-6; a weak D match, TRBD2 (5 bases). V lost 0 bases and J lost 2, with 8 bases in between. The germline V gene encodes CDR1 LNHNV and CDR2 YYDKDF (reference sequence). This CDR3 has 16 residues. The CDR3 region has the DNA TGTGCCACCAGCAGAGATCTGGGAGCTGGGGCCAACGTCCTGACTTTC. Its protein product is CATSRDLGAGANVLTF. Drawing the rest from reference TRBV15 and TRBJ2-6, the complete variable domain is DAMVIQNPRYQVTQFGKPVTLSCSQTLNHNVMYWYQQKSSQAPKLLFHYYDKDFNNEADTPDNFQSRRPNTSFCFLDIRSPGLGDTAMYLCATSRDLGAGANVLTFGAGSRLTVL.

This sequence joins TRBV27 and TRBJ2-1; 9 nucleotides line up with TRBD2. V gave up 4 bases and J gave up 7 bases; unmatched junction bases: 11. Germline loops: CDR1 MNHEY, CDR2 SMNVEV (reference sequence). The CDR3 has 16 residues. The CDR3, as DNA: TGTGCCAGCAGTTCAGTAGCGGGAGTGGCGGTGAATGAGCAGTTCTTC. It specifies CASSSVAGVAVNEQFF.

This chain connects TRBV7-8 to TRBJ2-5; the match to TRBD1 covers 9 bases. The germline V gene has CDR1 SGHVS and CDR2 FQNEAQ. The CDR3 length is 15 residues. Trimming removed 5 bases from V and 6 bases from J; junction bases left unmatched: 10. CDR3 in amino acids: CASSRTGTGTQTQYF. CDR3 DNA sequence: TGTGCCAGCAGCCGGACCGGGACAGGGACCCAGACCCAGTACTTC.

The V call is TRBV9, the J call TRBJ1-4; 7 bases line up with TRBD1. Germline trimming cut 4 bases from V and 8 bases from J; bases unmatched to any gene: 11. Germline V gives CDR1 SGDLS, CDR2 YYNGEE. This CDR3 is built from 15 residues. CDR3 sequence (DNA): TGTGCCAGCAGCACTAGCGGCCAGGGGGGAGAAAAACTGTTTTTT. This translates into CASSTSGQGGEKLFF.